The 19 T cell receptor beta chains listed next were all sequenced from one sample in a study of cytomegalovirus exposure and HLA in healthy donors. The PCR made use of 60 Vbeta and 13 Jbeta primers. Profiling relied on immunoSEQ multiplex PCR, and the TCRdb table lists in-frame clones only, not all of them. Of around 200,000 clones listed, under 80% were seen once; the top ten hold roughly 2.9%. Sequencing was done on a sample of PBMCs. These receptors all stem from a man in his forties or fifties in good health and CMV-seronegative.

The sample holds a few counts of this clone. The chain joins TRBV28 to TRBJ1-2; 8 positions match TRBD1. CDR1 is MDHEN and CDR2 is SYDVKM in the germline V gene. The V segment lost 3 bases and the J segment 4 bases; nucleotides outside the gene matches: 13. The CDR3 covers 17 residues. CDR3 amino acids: CASSFGQGAALGYGYTF. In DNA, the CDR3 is TGTGCCAGCAGTTTCGGGCAGGGGGCGGCCCTAGGCTATGGCTACACCTTC.

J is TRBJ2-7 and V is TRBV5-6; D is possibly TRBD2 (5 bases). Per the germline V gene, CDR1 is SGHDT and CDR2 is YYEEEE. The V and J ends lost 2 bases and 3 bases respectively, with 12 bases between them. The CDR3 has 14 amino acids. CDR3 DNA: TGTGCCAGCAGCTTTGGAGGAGGCTACTACGAGCAGTACTTC. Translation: CASSFGGGYYEQYF. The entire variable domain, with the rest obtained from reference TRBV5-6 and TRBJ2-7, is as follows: DAGVTQSPTHLIKTRGQQVTLRCSPKSGHDTVSWYQQALGQGPQFIFQYYEEEERQRGNFPDRFSGHQFPNYSSELNVNALLLGDSALYLCASSFGGGYYEQYFGPGTRLTVT.

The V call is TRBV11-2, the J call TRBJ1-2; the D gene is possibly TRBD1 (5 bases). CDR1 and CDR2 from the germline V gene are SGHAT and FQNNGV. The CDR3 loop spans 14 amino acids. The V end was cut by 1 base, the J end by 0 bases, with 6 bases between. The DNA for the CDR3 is TGTGCCAGCAGCTTAGCGACAGCTAACTATGGCTACACCTTC. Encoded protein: CASSLATANYGYTF.

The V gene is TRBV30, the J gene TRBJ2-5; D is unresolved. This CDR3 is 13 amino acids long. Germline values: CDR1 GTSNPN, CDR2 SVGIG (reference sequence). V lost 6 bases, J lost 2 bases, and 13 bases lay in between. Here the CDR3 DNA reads TGTGCCTGCCTTTCCGGGTTTCAAGAGACCCAGTACTTC. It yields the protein CACLSGFQETQYF.

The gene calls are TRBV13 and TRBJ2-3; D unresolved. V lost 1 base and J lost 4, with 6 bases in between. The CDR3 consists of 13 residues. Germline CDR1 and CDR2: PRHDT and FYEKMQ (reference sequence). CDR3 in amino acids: CASSLARADTQYF. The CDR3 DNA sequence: TGTGCCAGCAGCTTAGCCCGAGCAGATACGCAGTATTTT.

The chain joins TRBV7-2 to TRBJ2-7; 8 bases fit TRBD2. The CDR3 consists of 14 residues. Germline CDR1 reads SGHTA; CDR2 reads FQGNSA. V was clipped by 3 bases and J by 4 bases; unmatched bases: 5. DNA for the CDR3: TGTGCCAGCAGCTTTCGGACTAGCTCGTACGAGCAGTACTTC. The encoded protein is CASSFRTSSYEQYF.

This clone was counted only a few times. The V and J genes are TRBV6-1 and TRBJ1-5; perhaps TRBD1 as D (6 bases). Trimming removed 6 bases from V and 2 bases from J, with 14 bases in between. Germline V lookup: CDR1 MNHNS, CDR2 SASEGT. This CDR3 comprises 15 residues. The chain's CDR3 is CASSLDRNGNQPQHF. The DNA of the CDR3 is TGTGCCAGCAGCCTTGACAGGAACGGCAATCAGCCCCAGCATTTT.

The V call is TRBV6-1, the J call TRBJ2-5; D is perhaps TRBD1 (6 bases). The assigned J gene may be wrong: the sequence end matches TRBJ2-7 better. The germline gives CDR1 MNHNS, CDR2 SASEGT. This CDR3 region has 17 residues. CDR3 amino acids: CASSGGFSRGVLYEQYF. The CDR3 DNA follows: TGTGCCAGCAGTGGGGGTTTTAGCAGGGGAGTTCTCTACGAGCAGTACTTC.

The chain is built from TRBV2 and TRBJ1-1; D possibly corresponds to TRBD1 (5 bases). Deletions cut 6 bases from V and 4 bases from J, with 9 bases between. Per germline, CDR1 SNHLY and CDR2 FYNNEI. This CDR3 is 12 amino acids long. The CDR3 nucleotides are TGTGCCAGCAGACAGGCACTCACTGAAGCTTTCTTT. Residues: CASRQALTEAFF.

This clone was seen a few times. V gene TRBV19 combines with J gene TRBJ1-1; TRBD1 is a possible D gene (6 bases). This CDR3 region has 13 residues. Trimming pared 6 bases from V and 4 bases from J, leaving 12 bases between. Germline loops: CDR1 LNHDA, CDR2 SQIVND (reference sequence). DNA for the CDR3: TGTGCCAGTAGCGGACAGCCCTCCACTGAAGCTTTCTTT. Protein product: CASSGQPSTEAFF.

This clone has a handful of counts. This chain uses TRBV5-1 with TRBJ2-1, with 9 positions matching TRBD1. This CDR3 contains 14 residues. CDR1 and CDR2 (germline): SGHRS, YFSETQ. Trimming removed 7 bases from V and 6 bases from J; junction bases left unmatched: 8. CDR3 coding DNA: TGCGCCAGCTTTCCGGGACAGGGAGGCAATGAGCAGTTCTTC. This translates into CASFPGQGGNEQFF.

CDR3 protein: CAWGGGGANVLTF. CDR3 DNA: TGTGCCTGGGGGGGAGGGGGGGCCAACGTCCTGACTTTC. This chain uses TRBV30 with TRBJ2-6; 7 nucleotides align to TRBD2. The CDR3 totals 13 residues. Germline assignment: CDR1 GTSNPN and CDR2 SVGIG (reference sequence). J lost 4 bases, V lost 5 bases, and 2 bases had no gene match.

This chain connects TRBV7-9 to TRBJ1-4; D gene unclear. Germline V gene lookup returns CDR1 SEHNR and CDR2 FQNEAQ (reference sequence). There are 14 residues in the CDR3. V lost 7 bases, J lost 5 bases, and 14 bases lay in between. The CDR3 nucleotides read TGTGCCAGCACCCACCTAGTATACAATGAAAAACTGTTTTTT. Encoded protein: CASTHLVYNEKLFF.

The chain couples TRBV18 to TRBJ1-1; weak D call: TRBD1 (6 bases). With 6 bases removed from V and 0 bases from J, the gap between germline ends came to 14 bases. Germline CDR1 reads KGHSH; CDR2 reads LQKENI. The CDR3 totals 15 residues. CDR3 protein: CASSPGQLLNTEAFF. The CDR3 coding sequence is TGTGCCAGCTCCCCCGGACAGCTCCTGAACACTGAAGCTTTCTTT.

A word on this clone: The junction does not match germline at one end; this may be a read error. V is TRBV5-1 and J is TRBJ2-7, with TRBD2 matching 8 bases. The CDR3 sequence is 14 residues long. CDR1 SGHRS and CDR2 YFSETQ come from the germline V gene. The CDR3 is CASSEPGGLYEQHF. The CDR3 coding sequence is TGCGCCAGCAGCGAACCGGGAGGGCTCTACGAGCAGCACTTC.

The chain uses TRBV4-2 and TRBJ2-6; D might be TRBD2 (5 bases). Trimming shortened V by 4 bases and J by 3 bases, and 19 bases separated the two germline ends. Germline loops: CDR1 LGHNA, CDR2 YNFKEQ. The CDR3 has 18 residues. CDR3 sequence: CASSPGGSPLGGANVLTF. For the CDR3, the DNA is TGTGCCAGCAGCCCAGGAGGAAGCCCCCTCGGTGGGGCCAACGTCCTGACTTTC.

CDR3 loop: CSVVLAGGHTGELFF. For the CDR3, the DNA is TGCAGCGTTGTCTTAGCGGGGGGGCACACCGGGGAGCTGTTTTTT. The chain couples TRBV29-1 to TRBJ2-2, with 11 bases identical to TRBD2. Germline lookup yields CDR1 SQVTM and CDR2 ANQGSEA. Trimming cost V 4 bases and J 3 bases; bases outside gene matches: 4. This CDR3 has 15 amino acids.

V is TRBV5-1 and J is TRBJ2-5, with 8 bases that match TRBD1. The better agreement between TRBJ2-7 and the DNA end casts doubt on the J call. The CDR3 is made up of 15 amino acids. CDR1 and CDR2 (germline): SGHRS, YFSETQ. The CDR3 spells CASIIPGQVSYEQYF. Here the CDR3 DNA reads TGCGCCAGTATAATTCCGGGACAGGTCAGCTACGAGCAGTACTTC.

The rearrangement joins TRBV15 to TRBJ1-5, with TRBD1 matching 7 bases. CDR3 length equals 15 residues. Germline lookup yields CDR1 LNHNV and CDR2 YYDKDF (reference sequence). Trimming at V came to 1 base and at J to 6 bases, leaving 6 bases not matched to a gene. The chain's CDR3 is CATSRGLDRAQPQHF. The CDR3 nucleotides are TGTGCCACCAGCAGAGGACTAGACAGGGCTCAGCCCCAGCATTTT. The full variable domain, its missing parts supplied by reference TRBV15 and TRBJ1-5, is DAMVIQNPRYQVTQFGKPVTLSCSQTLNHNVMYWYQQKSSQAPKLLFHYYDKDFNNEADTPDNFQSRRPNTSFCFLDIRSPGLGDTAMYLCATSRGLDRAQPQHFGDGTRLSIL.